This is a list of T cell receptor beta chains from one sample in a study of CD8 T cells in ankylosing spondylitis. TCRdb recomputed calls from the 5' RACE reads with MiXCR, one row per CDR3 protein. The sample lists a few hundred thousand distinct CDR3 sequences, roughly a sixth seen once, with 1% in the top ten. The sequenced sample consisted of blood, either unsorted or a sorted T cell fraction (not recorded which). The receptors were sampled from a male donor with ankylosing spondylitis. Both conserved end residues are part of each CDR3. The D gene is left open where the match is weak. Size is omitted from some rows. Given values are once, few, many or a class for expanded clones.

d_gene | abundance | j_gene | v_gene | CDR3aa | CDR3nt
TRBD1 | NA | TRBJ1-5 | TRBV6-1 | CASSEVGQGVTIQPQHF | TGTGCCAGCAGTGAGGTTGGGCAGGGGGTTACAATTCAGCCCCAGCATTTT
NA | few | TRBJ1-1 | TRBV20-1 | CSASVRGSSGTEAFF | TGCAGTGCTAGTGTGAGGGGGAGTTCGGGCACTGAAGCTTTCTTT
TRBD2 | NA | TRBJ2-5 | TRBV7-2 | CASSLAGGFETQYF | TGTGCCAGCAGCTTAGCGGGGGGGTTTGAGACCCAGTACTTC
TRBD2 | NA | TRBJ2-3 | TRBV20-1 | CSVLGTSGFTDTQYF | TGCAGTGTCCTCGGGACTAGCGGATTCACCGATACGCAGTATTTT
TRBD1 | NA | TRBJ2-7 | TRBV25-1 | CASSDGTGYHEQYF | TGTGCCAGCAGTGACGGGACAGGGTACCACGAGCAGTACTTC
TRBD1 | NA | TRBJ1-6 | TRBV12-3/TRBV12-4 | CASSSWDRSSPLHF | TGTGCCAGCAGTTCCTGGGACAGATCTTCACCCCTCCACTTT
NA | NA | TRBJ2-1 | TRBV4-1 | CASSQNRVEKNEQFF | TGCGCCAGCAGCCAAAACAGGGTAGAAAAGAATGAGCAGTTCTTC
NA | many | TRBJ2-3 | TRBV29-1 | CSVGGGRASTTDTQYF | TGCAGCGTTGGGGGCGGGCGGGCCTCTACCACAGATACGCAGTATTTT
TRBD1 | few | TRBJ2-7 | TRBV7-9 | CASSRRAGGQERSYEQYF | TGTGCCAGCAGCCGTAGGGCGGGCGGACAGGAAAGGTCCTACGAGCAGTACTTC
NA | many | TRBJ2-2 | TRBV5-5 | CASSLVSLYTGELFF | TGTGCCAGCAGCTTGGTGTCACTGTACACCGGGGAGCTGTTTTTT
NA | few | TRBJ1-2 | TRBV25-1 | CASSDVLTPYGYTF | TGTGCCAGCAGTGATGTACTCACCCCCTATGGCTACACCTTC
TRBD1 | many | TRBJ1-1 | TRBV29-1 | CSVLDRSGNTEAFF | TGCAGCGTTCTGGACAGGTCGGGTAACACTGAAGCTTTCTTT
NA | few | TRBJ2-2 | TRBV7-8 | CASSSIISTGELFF | TGTGCCAGCAGCTCTATCATATCCACCGGGGAGCTGTTTTTT
TRBD1 | NA | TRBJ2-5 | TRBV5-1 | CASSSGTAATQYF | TGCGCCAGCAGTTCCGGGACAGCGGCGACCCAGTACTTC
TRBD1 | NA | TRBJ2-2 | TRBV12-3/TRBV12-4 | CASTLGQGWAGELFF | TGTGCCAGCACCCTCGGACAGGGGTGGGCCGGGGAGCTGTTTTTT
NA | NA | TRBJ1-1 | TRBV20-1 | CSARAPQGSEAFF | TGCAGTGCTAGAGCACCCCAGGGGAGTGAAGCTTTCTTT
NA | NA | TRBJ2-7 | TRBV20-1 | CSARIAGYEQYF | TGCAGTGCTAGAATTGCGGGCTACGAGCAGTACTTC
TRBD1 | NA | TRBJ2-7 | TRBV9 | CASSGDRVIGGEQYF | TGTGCCAGCAGCGGGGACAGGGTAATTGGGGGGGAGCAGTACTTC
TRBD1 | many | TRBJ1-5 | TRBV12-3/TRBV12-4 | CASNQLGTAGPNQPQHF | TGTGCCAGCAACCAACTAGGGACAGCCGGTCCAAATCAGCCCCAGCATTTT
NA | few | TRBJ2-3 | TRBV4-1 | CASSQVGAGRTDTQYF | TGCGCCAGCAGCCAAGTTGGTGCAGGGAGGACAGATACGCAGTATTTT
NA | NA | TRBJ1-1 | TRBV15 | CATSEGQGTEAFF | TGTGCCACCAGCGAGGGACAAGGCACTGAAGCTTTCTTT
NA | many | TRBJ2-7 | TRBV12-3/TRBV12-4 | CASSLRGIYEQYF | TGTGCCAGCAGTTTAAGGGGGATATACGAGCAGTACTTC
TRBD2 | NA | TRBJ2-3 | TRBV15 | CATSTGTSGYTDTQYF | TGTGCCACCAGCACTGGGACTAGCGGTTACACAGATACGCAGTATTTT
TRBD1 | many | TRBJ1-2 | TRBV12-3/TRBV12-4 | CASSLASTGGGYTF | TGTGCCAGCAGTCTAGCATCGACAGGGGGTGGCTACACCTTC
TRBD1 | many | TRBJ1-2 | TRBV20-1 | CSAGQGANGYTF | TGCAGTGCTGGACAGGGGGCAAATGGCTACACCTTC
NA | NA | TRBJ2-7 | TRBV7-2 | CASSLDPGSQYYEQYF | TGTGCCAGCAGCTTAGACCCAGGTTCCCAATACTACGAGCAGTACTTC
TRBD2 | few | TRBJ2-5 | TRBV7-2 | CASSLEGRAETQYF | TGTGCCAGCAGCTTAGAGGGGAGGGCAGAGACCCAGTACTTC
NA | NA | TRBJ2-2 | TRBV7-3 | CASSPNTVLGELFF | TGTGCCAGCAGCCCAAACACAGTCCTCGGGGAGCTGTTTTTT
NA | NA | TRBJ2-3 | TRBV3-1 | CGSSRNYYTQYF | TGTGGCAGCAGCCGAAACTATTATACGCAGTATTTT
NA | NA | TRBJ1-1 | TRBV18 | CASSTQGKDTEAFF | TGTGCCAGCTCAACACAGGGAAAGGACACTGAAGCTTTCTTT
TRBD1 | NA | TRBJ2-7 | TRBV12-3/TRBV12-4 | CASGGTGGYHEQYF | TGTGCCAGCGGGGGAACAGGGGGCTACCACGAGCAGTACTTC
NA | NA | TRBJ1-1 | TRBV7-2 | CASSYPRQNTEAFF | TGTGCCAGCAGCTACCCTCGGCAGAACACTGAAGCTTTCTTT
NA | few | TRBJ2-2 | TRBV29-1 | CSARDTNTGELFF | TGCAGCGCCCGGGACACGAACACCGGGGAGCTGTTTTTT
NA | NA | TRBJ2-3 | TRBV12-3/TRBV12-4 | CASSPPRWRGGTDTQYF | TGTGCCAGCAGCCCCCCCCGGTGGCGGGGTGGCACAGATACGCAGTATTTT
TRBD1 | NA | TRBJ2-1 | TRBV10-3 | CAISRLRDREYNEQFF | TGTGCCATCAGTCGACTTAGGGACAGGGAATACAATGAGCAGTTCTTC
NA | NA | TRBJ2-1 | TRBV5-5 | CASSFGLEQFF | TGTGCCAGCAGCTTTGGTCTTGAGCAGTTCTTC
TRBD1 | few | TRBJ2-5 | TRBV5-1 | CASSKTGGPQETQYF | TGCGCCAGCAGCAAGACAGGGGGCCCTCAAGAGACCCAGTACTTC
NA | many | TRBJ1-5 | TRBV20-1 | CSARSNRSQHF | TGCAGTGCTAGAAGTAACCGCAGCCAGCATTTT
NA | NA | TRBJ2-3 | TRBV5-1 | CASSLGVKGGTDTQYF | TGCGCCAGCAGCTTGGGGGTAAAGGGCGGCACAGATACGCAGTATTTT
NA | NA | TRBJ2-7 | TRBV28 | CASSTTLGEQYF | TGTGCCAGCAGTACGACCTTAGGCGAGCAGTACTTC
TRBD2 | NA | TRBJ2-5 | TRBV7-7 | CASSLGSSSGARQTQYF | TGTGCTAGCAGCCTAGGGTCCTCTAGCGGGGCGAGGCAGACCCAGTACTTC
NA | NA | TRBJ2-7 | TRBV7-2 | CASSPSHYEQYF | TGTGCCAGCAGCCCTTCCCACTACGAGCAGTACTTC
TRBD2 | few | TRBJ2-7 | TRBV20-1 | CSVAPSGRGVEQYF | TGCAGTGTCGCCCCAAGCGGGAGGGGGGTTGAGCAGTACTTC
TRBD2 | NA | TRBJ2-1 | TRBV15 | CATSRAPGLAGLNEQFF | TGTGCCACCAGCAGAGCCCCGGGACTAGCGGGCCTCAATGAGCAGTTCTTC
TRBD1 | NA | TRBJ2-1 | TRBV20-1 | CSASTGGRDEQFF | TGCAGTGCCAGTACAGGGGGCCGGGATGAGCAGTTCTTC
TRBD1 | NA | TRBJ1-4 | TRBV28 | CASSLWAVSQFTFPGGLNEKLFF | TGTGCCAGCAGTTTATGGGCTGTGAGTCAGTTCACTTTCCCAGGGGGACTTAATGAAAAACTGTTTTTT
NA | NA | TRBJ1-1 | TRBV2 | CASSEGIRGIKAFF | TGTGCCAGCAGTGAAGGAATAAGGGGAATTAAAGCTTTCTTT
NA | NA | TRBJ2-3 | TRBV12-3/TRBV12-4 | CASSLTRGGTDTQYF | TGTGCCAGCAGTTTAACACGGGGAGGCACAGATACGCAGTATTTT
NA | few | TRBJ1-2 | TRBV7-2 | CASTHRPEDYGYTF | TGTGCATCCACACACCGCCCTGAAGACTATGGCTACACCTTC
NA | few | TRBJ2-5 | TRBV5-1 | CASSTRTQETQYF | TGCGCCAGCAGCACCAGGACTCAGGAGACCCAGTACTTC
TRBD2 | few | TRBJ2-1 | TRBV6-2/TRBV6-3 | CASSRTLADGGNEQFF | TGTGCCAGCAGCCGGACGCTAGCGGACGGGGGCAATGAGCAGTTCTTC
TRBD1 | many | TRBJ2-7 | TRBV28 | CASSPWRQGMAYEQYF | TGTGCCAGCAGTCCCTGGAGACAGGGTATGGCCTACGAGCAGTACTTC
TRBD1 | few | TRBJ1-5 | TRBV19 | CASSDRAAQPQHF | TGTGCCAGTAGTGACAGGGCCGCTCAGCCCCAGCATTTT
TRBD2 | few | TRBJ2-3 | TRBV28 | CASSFGTSSQYF | TGTGCCAGCAGTTTCGGGACTAGCTCGCAGTATTTT
NA | few | TRBJ2-7 | TRBV28 | CASSPRPAPYEQYF | TGTGCCAGCAGTCCCAGACCGGCACCCTACGAGCAGTACTTC
TRBD2 | NA | TRBJ2-3 | TRBV20-1 | CSARGSGDVTDTQYF | TGCAGTGCTAGAGGTAGCGGGGATGTCACAGATACGCAGTATTTT
NA | NA | TRBJ2-5 | TRBV20-1 | CSASGRGVATQYF | TGCAGTGCTAGCGGCAGGGGAGTGGCGACCCAGTACTTC
TRBD2 | few | TRBJ2-3 | TRBV9 | CASSVGILAGGPKDTQYF | TGTGCCAGCAGCGTAGGTATACTAGCGGGAGGGCCGAAGGATACGCAGTATTTT